This TCR beta chain was profiled in a study of T cell responses to AZD1222 COVID-19 vaccine. The CDR3 has 14 residues. The V gene lost 5 bases and the J gene lost 1 base, with 9 bases spanning the gap. Germline values: CDR1 MNHEY, CDR2 SMNVEV (reference sequence). As to this clone: Its antigen remains unidentified.

General study points: Variant regions that are unmutated are reportedly the target of nearly half of spike-specific TCRs. Spike-specific TCR breadth and depth were elevated following two AZD1222 doses. The study identified only six AZD1222 recipients as seropositive at baseline. Donors were largely white British and mainly female; clonal diversity was possibly underestimated.

Here immunoSEQ multiplex PCR was the method, and the copy in TCRdb shows in-frame clones only, minus some. Among 150,000 to 200,000 clones listed, around 94% were seen once. The chain uses TRBV27 and TRBJ2-1; a possible D gene is TRBD2 (5 bases). The receptor was isolated from an adult who received the MenACWY meningococcal vaccine as a control. The material sequenced was peripheral blood, taken 28 days after the second dose of the MenACWY control vaccine. CDR3 sequence (DNA): TGTGCCAGCAGTACAAGCGGATCCTACAATGAGCAGTTCTTC. Its translation: CASSTSGSYNEQFF.